Listed below are T cell receptor beta chains from one sample, sequenced in a study of T cells in Graves' hyperthyroidism and ophthalmopathy. MiXCR was run by TCRdb on the multiplex PCR reads, yielding one entry per CDR3 protein. Of around 420,000 distinct CDR3 sequences listed, roughly an eighth are singletons. Sequences were obtained from blood. Every receptor here comes from a young woman with Graves' hyperthyroidism. Each CDR3 is given with its conserved first and last residue. The order of the fields is D gene, J gene, V gene, clone size, CDR3 DNA, CDR3 protein. D genes are given only for firm matches. Part of the rows lack a size; the others show once, few, many or a class for expanded clones.

NA	TRBJ2-7	TRBV12-3/TRBV12-4	many	TGTGCCAGCAGTTGGCTCGTCACCTCAGGGGCAAACGAGCAGTACTTC	CASSWLVTSGANEQYF
TRBD2	TRBJ2-1	TRBV20-1	many	TGCAGTGCTTCAGCCGCCGGACTAGCGGGAGTTGAGCAGTTCTTC	CSASAAGLAGVEQFF
NA	TRBJ2-1	TRBV20-1	many	TGCAGTGCTAGAGATTGGAGGGACTCCTACAATGAGCAGTTCTTC	CSARDWRDSYNEQFF
NA	TRBJ2-3	TRBV19	many	TGTGCCAGTAGTACCGACCAGGGTTCAGATACGCAGTATTTT	CASSTDQGSDTQYF
NA	TRBJ1-4	TRBV6-1	few	TGTGCCAGCTCACGAAGGGGCAGGGACGAAAAACTGTTTTTT	CASSRRGRDEKLFF
TRBD2	TRBJ2-3	TRBV12-3/TRBV12-4	NA	TGTGCCAGCAGTGTCCGGACTAGTTTCGCGGGCACAGATACGCAGTATTTT	CASSVRTSFAGTDTQYF
NA	TRBJ1-4	TRBV12-3/TRBV12-4	many	TGTGCCAGCAGTTTTGAGGGGGAAAAACTGTTTTTT	CASSFEGEKLFF
TRBD2	TRBJ2-1	TRBV3-1	many	TGTGCCAGCACGTCTAGCGGAGACAATGAGCAGTTCTTC	CASTSSGDNEQFF
NA	TRBJ1-1	TRBV19	NA	TGTGCCAGTAGCCTCCGACAGTTCCCGGACACTGAAGCTTTCTTT	CASSLRQFPDTEAFF
NA	TRBJ2-3	TRBV5-4	few	TGTGCCAGCAACTTGGGCGCAGATACGCAGTATTTT	CASNLGADTQYF
NA	TRBJ1-5	TRBV11-2	many	TGTGCCAGCAGCCTCGGACGAGGAGTCAATCAGCCCCAGCATTTT	CASSLGRGVNQPQHF
NA	TRBJ2-5	TRBV6-5	many	TGTGCCAGCAGTTACGGGGCGCTTCAAGAGACCCAGTACTTC	CASSYGALQETQYF
TRBD2	TRBJ2-7	TRBV11-2	many	TGTGCTATAGCGGGAGACTACACCTACGAGCAGTACTTC	CAIAGDYTYEQYF
NA	TRBJ2-2	TRBV6-2/TRBV6-3	few	TGTGCCAGCAGTACGCGGGACAAATGGAACACCGGGGAGCTGTTTTTT	CASSTRDKWNTGELFF
NA	TRBJ2-5	TRBV12-3/TRBV12-4	few	TGTGCCAGCAGCTTAGGGGGAGGGAAGGAGACCCAGTACTTC	CASSLGGGKETQYF
NA	TRBJ1-2	TRBV29-1	many	TGCAGCGTTGGTTCGGCCTATGGCTACACCTTC	CSVGSAYGYTF
NA	TRBJ2-2	TRBV7-9	few	TGTGCCAGCAGCTCCTCGTTCCGGGGGGCCCCCGGGGAGCTGTTTTTT	CASSSSFRGAPGELFF
NA	TRBJ2-4	TRBV7-9	NA	TGTGCCAGCAGCTTAGGCCTTTCGGAAAACATTCAGTACTTC	CASSLGLSENIQYF
TRBD1	TRBJ1-2	TRBV12-3/TRBV12-4	many	TGTGCCAGCAGTTCTACAGGGGTGGGGTATGGCTACACCTTC	CASSSTGVGYGYTF
TRBD1	TRBJ2-3	TRBV6-1	many	TGTGCCAGCAGTTACGGGACAGGTTCGGCAGATACGCAGTATTTT	CASSYGTGSADTQYF
NA	TRBJ2-5	TRBV11-1	many	TGTGCCAGCACCGTGGAGGAGACCCAGTACTTC	CASTVEETQYF
TRBD1	TRBJ1-3	TRBV7-9	NA	TGTGCCAGCAGCTTATGGGACAGGGTGGCTGGAAACACCATATATTTT	CASSLWDRVAGNTIYF
NA	TRBJ1-1	TRBV18	many	TGTGCCAGCTCACCAGGGGAAGGCACTGAAGCTTTCTTT	CASSPGEGTEAFF
TRBD2	TRBJ2-5	TRBV3-1	NA	TGTGCCAGCAGCCAAGACCTTGGGACTAGCGGGAGGGGGGGAGAGACCCAGTACTTC	CASSQDLGTSGRGGETQYF
NA	TRBJ2-1	TRBV4-2	many	TGTGCCAGCAGCCAGAGGTCCAAAACGGGTTACAATGAGCAGTTCTTC	CASSQRSKTGYNEQFF